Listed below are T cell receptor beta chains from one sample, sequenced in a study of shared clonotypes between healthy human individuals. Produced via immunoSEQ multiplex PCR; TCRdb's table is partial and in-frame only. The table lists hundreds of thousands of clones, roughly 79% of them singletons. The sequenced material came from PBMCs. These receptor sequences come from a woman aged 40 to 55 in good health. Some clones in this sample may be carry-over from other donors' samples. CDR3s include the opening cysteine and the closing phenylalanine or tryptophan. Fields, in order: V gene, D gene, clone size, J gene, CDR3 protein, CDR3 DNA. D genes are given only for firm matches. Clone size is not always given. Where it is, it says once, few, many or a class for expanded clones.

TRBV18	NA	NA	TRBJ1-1	CASSPGTKAEAFF	TGTGCCAGCTCACCAGGCACAAAGGCTGAAGCTTTCTTT
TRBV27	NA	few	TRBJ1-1	CASSSPYTGLNTEAFF	TGTGCCAGCAGTTCACCTTATACAGGTCTTAACACTGAAGCTTTCTTT
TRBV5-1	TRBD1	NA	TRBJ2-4	CASSFTGGAKNIQYF	TGCGCCAGCAGCTTCACAGGGGGAGCCAAAAACATTCAGTACTTC
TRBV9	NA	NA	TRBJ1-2	CASSVEPSGDYGYTF	TGTGCCAGCAGCGTAGAGCCTTCGGGGGACTATGGCTACACCTTC
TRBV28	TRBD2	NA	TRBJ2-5	CASSLGTSQETQYF	TGTGCCAGCAGTTTGGGGACTAGTCAAGAGACCCAGTACTTC
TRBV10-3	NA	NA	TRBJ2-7	CAISGVDYYEQYF	TGTGCCATCAGTGGGGTTGATTACTACGAGCAGTACTTC
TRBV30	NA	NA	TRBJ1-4	CAWSLRPWGEKLFF	TGTGCCTGGAGTCTTCGACCCTGGGGTGAAAAACTGTTTTTT
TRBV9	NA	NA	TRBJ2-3	CASSVDWSTDTQYF	TGTGCCAGCAGCGTAGATTGGAGCACAGATACGCAGTATTTT
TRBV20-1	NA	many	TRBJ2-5	CSADKQETQYF	TGCAGTGCGGACAAGCAAGAGACCCAGTACTTC
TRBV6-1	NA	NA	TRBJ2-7	CASSEWGAVLQYF	TGTGCCAGCAGTGAATGGGGGGCGGTGTTGCAGTACTTC
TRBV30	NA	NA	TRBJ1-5	CAWSSDRLGVGNQPQHF	TGTGCCTGGAGTTCAGACCGCCTGGGAGTGGGCAATCAGCCCCAGCATTTT
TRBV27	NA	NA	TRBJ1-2	CASSSGPNYGYTF	TGTGCCAGCAGTTCGGGACCTAACTATGGCTACACCTTC
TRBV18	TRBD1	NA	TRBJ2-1	CASSPLGTGGSSEQFF	TGTGCCAGCTCACCACTTGGGACAGGGGGCTCGAGTGAGCAGTTCTTC
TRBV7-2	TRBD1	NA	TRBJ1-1	CASSPWTGPGAEAFF	TGTGCCAGCAGCCCCTGGACAGGACCAGGCGCAGAAGCTTTCTTT
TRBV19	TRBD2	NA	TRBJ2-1	CASSTSSGSGYNEQFF	TGTGCCAGTAGTACCTCTAGCGGGAGCGGGTACAATGAGCAGTTCTTC
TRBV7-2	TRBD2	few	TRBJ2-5	CASSPGLAGGLISGETQYF	TGTGCCAGCAGCCCTGGACTAGCGGGAGGGCTCATCTCCGGGGAGACCCAGTACTTC